Shown below are 2 T cell receptor beta chains from a single sample sequenced in a study of OX40 agonist ivuxolimab in advanced cancers. Sequencing was performed with immunoSEQ multiplex PCR; in TCRdb, only in-frame clones are kept and a portion is missing. The sample includes approximately 69,000 clones, 85% seen only once; the top ten take 5.5% to 7%. The material was CD4+ or CD8+ T cells sorted from blood, obtained in a trial of the OX40 agonist ivuxolimab. The receptors were gathered from an adult with an advanced solid tumor such as melanoma, head and neck, liver or kidney cancer.

This chain links TRBV27 with TRBJ2-3, with 11 positions matching TRBD2. The germline V gene encodes CDR1 MNHEY and CDR2 SMNVEV (reference sequence). V shed 6 bases and J 6 bases; nucleotides not matched to a gene: 8. This CDR3 contains 15 residues. CDR3 nucleotide sequence: TGTGCCAGCAGCCTCCGGGCTAGCGGGAGGGATACGCAGTATTTT. Translation gives CASSLRASGRDTQYF.

The CDR3 spells CASSAETGNSPLHF. The DNA for the CDR3 is TGTGCCAGCAGTGCGGAAACAGGGAATTCACCCCTCCACTTT. The J gene is TRBJ1-6, the V gene TRBV2; tentatively, D is TRBD1 (6 bases). Germline values: CDR1 SNHLY, CDR2 FYNNEI. This CDR3 region has 14 residues. Trimming removed 4 bases at V and 7 bases at J, with 11 bases between.